This TCR beta chain comes out of a study of T cells after somatic rescue of genetic block. CDR1 and CDR2 (germline): SNHLY, FYNNEI. The CDR3 length is 14 residues. Trimming took 8 bases from V and 4 from J; bases not matched to a gene: 10. Repertoires were generated with immunoSEQ multiplex PCR, while TCRdb's copy carries only in-frame clones and drops some. The sample has more than 9,500 clones; about two thirds are singletons. The genes are TRBV2 and TRBJ2-7, with TRBD1 matching 8 bases. This receptor was identified in a boy aged 5-17 years. Sequencing was performed on peripheral blood mononuclear cells (PBMCs). This CDR3 reads CASLGTGGGYEQYF. The CDR3 DNA sequence: TGTGCCAGCCTCGGGACAGGAGGCGGGTACGAGCAGTACTTC.